This T cell receptor (beta chain) came from a study of cytomegalovirus exposure and HLA in healthy donors (dated by TCRdb to 2015 to 2018). Study-level background: According to an earlier analysis of a few hundred of the donors, 150 million to 200 million T cells yielded 117 million unique TCR beta sequences and 276 Gb of sequence data. Roughly 300 gigabases of sequencing data and tens of millions of unique TCR sequences made up an early release that covered approximately 620 HLA-typed donors. Among the roughly 400 genotyped donors, around 81% belonged to the genetic ancestry cluster associated with self-reported Caucasian donors. The study aimed to test whether signatures of past pathogen exposure could be identified by cataloging public T cell receptors. The study profiled the T cell repertoires of fewer than 850 subjects by immunosequencing and related them to cytomegalovirus serostatus. In addition to the first cohort of around 670 subjects, a separate validation cohort of about 120 different subjects was used. To predict cytomegalovirus infection status, the study combined high-throughput TCR immunosequencing, statistical association of individual TCRs with disease status, and machine learning. In a later analysis, previously published TCR beta repertoires from 550 to 750 donors were re-analyzed and high-resolution HLA genotyping was added so that TCR occurrence patterns could be studied. The later analysis used no new phenotypic data to find candidate immune exposures, relying instead on TCR beta sequences and their occurrence across donors. To decide whether each TCR beta V gene segment behaved as functional or pseudogenic, an earlier analysis of some 580 of the donors relied on high-throughput TCR beta sequencing. Donor age, sex, ethnicity and CMV serostatus were collected together with the repertoire data. A later genetic analysis took genome-wide SNP genotypes for about 60% of the roughly 670 donors and used that subset as a discovery cohort. Every discovery cohort repertoire had been produced on one sequencing platform. Both class I and class II loci were covered by HLA typing, at four-digit resolution. The number of typed donors differed by locus: about 620-640 for A, B, C, DRB1 and DQB1; 500 to 550 for DQA1; 606 for DPA1; and some 430 for DPB1. Four to six DR-DQ haplotypes were handled as single units for association and clustering, since linkage in the cohort was strong. On average, around 230,000 unique TCR beta nucleotide sequences were sequenced per donor among some 430 genotyped donors of the cohort, with roughly 20% of those sequences being non-productive. The research as a whole found: Most TCR sequences were seen in very few donors, while some public TCRs were found in many individuals. The only immune exposure information available for the cohort was CMV serostatus. Because some donors lacked HLA typing at each locus, the association tests relied only on the typed subset. An earlier analysis of roughly 570 of the donors showed that most TCR beta V segments appeared in productive rearrangements either about 87% or about 30% of the time, which broadly matched IMGT annotations. In a later analysis, the rate of TCR association differed among HLA loci, with DRB1 alleles having the most associated TCRs and HLA-C alleles having the fewest. In a later analysis, 16,951 TCR beta sequences were associated with specific HLA alleles at a false discovery rate of 0.05. A cluster of highly shared sequence variants was judged likely to represent a technical artifact of the sequencing pipeline. In a later genetic analysis, fewer N-insertions in productive TCRs were reported among donors in an Asian-associated ancestry cluster than the 666-donor mean. Roughly uniform sequencing depth across donors was assumed in presence/absence analyses, although this assumption may not hold. Over 15 rarely observed V segments, including chromosome 9 orphons, were excluded from the earlier analysis of just under 600 of the donors because counts were too low. A further reported finding was that TCR beta sequences accurately predicted the HLA-A and HLA-B alleles for most subjects in the first cohort. The classifier was reported to diagnose cytomegalovirus status with high specificity and sensitivity in both the original and validation cohorts. Assigning TCR associations to individual alleles was difficult when HLA alleles, especially DR and DQ, strongly co-occurred. According to a later analysis, most CMV-associated TCR beta chains appeared to be HLA-restricted, and the HLA associations seemed to be driven largely by CMV exposure. In a later analysis, HLA-associated TCR beta chains were found to be more clonally expanded and to have lower generation probabilities than equally common non-associated chains. Some IMGT-functional V segments, including TRBV6-2 and TRBV6-3, could not be told apart with the 87-base-pair reads, so those segments were excluded. According to a later analysis, parvovirus B19, influenza, CMV and Epstein-Barr virus appeared linked to several top co-occurrence clusters. In vitro tests confirmed that three of the cytomegalovirus-associated TCR beta chains recognize cytomegalovirus antigens. It was suggested by the authors that the approach could potentially be generalized to other disease states and immunological phenotypes. An association between a missense DCLRE1C variant and V-gene and J-gene trimming of TCR beta chains was found in a later genetic analysis and replicated in an independent cohort. Linkage disequilibrium might explain the correlated functional status among segregating V segments, but an unknown experimental factor could not be excluded. The study listed 164 TCR beta chains as associated with cytomegalovirus. This cohort had only TCR beta chains sequenced, and the lack of alpha or paired-chain data limited which features could be detected.

Worth noting for this clone: Its antigen is currently not known. Per-base qualities were not stored, and no clone one base away is much larger.

The cohort comprised around 690 healthy bone marrow donors. At the time of sampling, all cohort members were nominally healthy, though unrecorded immune exposures were likely present. The donor tested CMV seropositive, placing the donor among the roughly 270 seropositive members of the cohort. A peripheral blood sample was collected from each donor, and TCR beta sequencing was performed on peripheral blood mononuclear cells. The Qiagen DNeasy Blood Extraction Kit was used to extract genomic DNA from the blood cell samples. V loses 4 bases at its end and J loses 0 bases; junction bases beyond the gene matches: 8. The germline V gene gives CDR1 as SGHRS and CDR2 as YFSETQ. Its CDR3 holds 16 amino acids, cysteine through phenylalanine. The only DNA kept is the CDR3, 48 bases in frame from the first base. Library construction relied on the immunoSEQ multiplex PCR assay. A mixture of 60 forward primers for TCR Vbeta segments and 13 reverse primers for TCR Jbeta segments was used in the multiplex PCR. The CDR3 region of rearranged TCR beta genes was amplified from genomic DNA by a multiplex PCR assay. The amplified TCR beta libraries were sequenced on the Illumina HiSeq System as 87-base-pair reads. The study's processing was this. A later analysis tallied 75 million to 95 million unique TCR beta chains across the approximately 670 repertoires, and some 12 million of those chains were shared by two or more donors. To remove PCR and sequencing errors, raw reads were error-corrected and collapsed into unique sequences using a nearest-neighbor algorithm that merged closely related sequences. To assign V, D and J gene segments, CDR3 sequences were aligned to IMGT reference sequences. Each retained sequence needed at least a six-nucleotide match to both a V gene segment and a J gene segment. A rearrangement counted as productive if the CDR3 had no stop codons and remained in frame with V and J, and every other rearrangement counted as non-productive. Following IMGT convention, CDR3 was defined as the stretch from the second conserved V-encoded cysteine up to the conserved J-encoded phenylalanine. In an earlier analysis of just under 600 of the donors, sequences lacking an unambiguous match to a single V gene segment were excluded. An earlier analysis of several hundred of the donors classified V segments as functional when productive rearrangements were above 56.7% and as segregating when the standard deviation between donors was above 5%. A statistical classification framework was developed to diagnose cytomegalovirus status using the catalog of TCR beta chain sequences. In a later analysis, V and J genes were assigned by comparing TCR nucleotide sequences against IMGT/GENE-DB human TR gene sequences. In a later analysis, CDR3 sequences and most-parsimonious VDJ recombination scenarios were assigned using the TCRdist pipeline. In a later analysis, each TCR beta chain was defined by its CDR3 amino acid sequence together with its V-gene family, and reads lacking a unique V-gene family were excluded. A later analysis removed roughly 590 highly shared, low-generation-probability nucleotide sequences to deal with suspected cross-contamination and a sequencing artifact. A later analysis calculated a clonal expansion index for each public chain from normalized within-repertoire ranks of inferred template counts. Generation probabilities in a later analysis came from a VDJ recombination model fitted to out-of-frame rearrangements, and those results were checked against IGoR. A later analysis scored TCR-TCR, TCR-HLA and TCR-CMV co-occurrence with hypergeometric tests, applying a repertoire-size bias correction to TCR pairs. To estimate false discovery rates, a later analysis permuted the HLA or CMV assignments 20 times. In a later analysis, co-occurring TCRs were grouped using DBSCAN, and TCRdist sequence similarity was added for clustering within HLA-allele-positive subsets. Repertoires with fewer than 30,000 or more than 120,000 public chains were left out of co-occurrence clustering, as were a few repertoires with anomalous nucleotide sharing. TCRdb took over this immuneACCESS table, retaining in-frame rearrangements with V and J assigned. Such tables are incomplete; in checked studies, under half of the missing clones stem from an unresolved V gene, and the remainder is unexplained. That table gives V, J and clone size, and the DNA gave D and trimming. Present in this sample are 150,000 to 200,000 clones, around 85% of which were seen just once. The ten largest clones represent about 10% of the sample.

The sequenced sample was PBMCs. The receptor was derived from a man aged 18 to 35 in good health and CMV-seropositive. The chain is assembled from TRBV5-1 and TRBJ2-3; TRBD2 matches 7 bases in the middle. The CDR3 region: CASSALLATSTDTQYF. In nucleotides, the sequence is TGCGCCAGCAGCGCGTTACTAGCGACAAGCACAGATACGCAGTATTTT. The CDR3 plus the reference TRBV5-1 and TRBJ2-3 genes for the other parts give the full variable domain: KAGVTQTPRYLIKTRGQQVTLSCSPISGHRSVSWYQQTPGQGLQFLFEYFSETQRNKGNFPGRFSGRQFSNSRSEMNVSTLELGDSALYLCASSALLATSTDTQYFGPGTRLTVL.